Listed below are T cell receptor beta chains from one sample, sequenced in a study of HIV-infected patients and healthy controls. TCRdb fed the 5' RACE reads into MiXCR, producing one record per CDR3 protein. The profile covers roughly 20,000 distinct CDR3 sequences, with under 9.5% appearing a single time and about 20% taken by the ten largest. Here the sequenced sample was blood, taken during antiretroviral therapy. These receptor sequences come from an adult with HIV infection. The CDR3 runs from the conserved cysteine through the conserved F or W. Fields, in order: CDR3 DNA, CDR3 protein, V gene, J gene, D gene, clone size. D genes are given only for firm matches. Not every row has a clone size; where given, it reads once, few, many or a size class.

CDR3nt: TGCAGCGTTGCGACAGGACCTGACACTGAAGCTTTCTTT
CDR3aa: CSVATGPDTEAFF
v_gene: TRBV29-1
j_gene: TRBJ1-1
d_gene: .
abundance: many

CDR3nt: TGTGCCAGCAGTTTCTGGCGGTCAACTAATGAAAAACTGTTTTTT
CDR3aa: CASSFWRSTNEKLFF
v_gene: TRBV28
j_gene: TRBJ1-4
d_gene: .
abundance: .

CDR3nt: TGCGCCAGCAGCCCCACGACGGGTGCGGCCTACGAGCAGTACTTC
CDR3aa: CASSPTTGAAYEQYF
v_gene: TRBV5-1
j_gene: TRBJ2-7
d_gene: .
abundance: many

CDR3nt: TGTGCCAGCAGTAGGAGTTTCAGCAATCAGCCCCAGCATTTT
CDR3aa: CASSRSFSNQPQHF
v_gene: TRBV27
j_gene: TRBJ1-5
d_gene: .
abundance: many

CDR3nt: TGTGCCAGCAGCTTCTGGGACGGGCAGAGGCCCCAGCATTTT
CDR3aa: CASSFWDGQRPQHF
v_gene: TRBV5-6
j_gene: TRBJ1-5
d_gene: .
abundance: .

CDR3nt: TGTGCCAGCAGCCTCGTTGATGGGACTGAAGCTTTCTTT
CDR3aa: CASSLVDGTEAFF
v_gene: TRBV6-5
j_gene: TRBJ1-1
d_gene: .
abundance: many

CDR3nt: TGTGCCAGCAGATTCGGGCAGGGGGCGGCCGGGGAGCTGTTTTTT
CDR3aa: CASRFGQGAAGELFF
v_gene: TRBV6-5
j_gene: TRBJ2-2
d_gene: TRBD1
abundance: many

CDR3nt: TGTGCCAGCAGCCCGACTAGCGGGGCCTACGAGCAGTACTTC
CDR3aa: CASSPTSGAYEQYF
v_gene: TRBV3-1
j_gene: TRBJ2-7
d_gene: TRBD2
abundance: many

CDR3nt: TGTGCCAGCAGAGCGACTAGCGGCCCCTACGAGCAGTACTTC
CDR3aa: CASRATSGPYEQYF
v_gene: TRBV6-6
j_gene: TRBJ2-7
d_gene: TRBD2
abundance: many

CDR3nt: TGCGCCAGCAGCGGGGGACTAGCGGATACGCAGTATTTT
CDR3aa: CASSGGLADTQYF
v_gene: TRBV5-1
j_gene: TRBJ2-3
d_gene: TRBD2
abundance: many

CDR3nt: TGTGCCAGCAGTCCCATGTCCGCGGGAGGGCCCTATGAGCAGTTCTTC
CDR3aa: CASSPMSAGGPYEQFF
v_gene: TRBV12-3/TRBV12-4
j_gene: TRBJ2-1
d_gene: TRBD2
abundance: many

CDR3nt: TGTGCCAGCAGTGCGGTAAAGGGATCGGAGCAGTACTTC
CDR3aa: CASSAVKGSEQYF
v_gene: TRBV2
j_gene: TRBJ2-7
d_gene: .
abundance: many

CDR3nt: TGTGCCAGCAGTGAATGGCAGAACACTGAAGCTTTCTTT
CDR3aa: CASSEWQNTEAFF
v_gene: TRBV6-1
j_gene: TRBJ1-1
d_gene: .
abundance: many

CDR3nt: TGTGCCAGTAGTATAAGACTAGCGGGACGGCAAGAGACCCAGTACTTC
CDR3aa: CASSIRLAGRQETQYF
v_gene: TRBV19
j_gene: TRBJ2-5
d_gene: TRBD2
abundance: few

CDR3nt: TGTGCCAGCAGCCCCAGGACTTTAGGGGACTATGGCTACACCTTC
CDR3aa: CASSPRTLGDYGYTF
v_gene: TRBV6-6
j_gene: TRBJ1-2
d_gene: .
abundance: many

CDR3nt: TGTGCCAGCAGCCAAGATAGGAACAGCGGTGAAAAACTGTTTTTT
CDR3aa: CASSQDRNSGEKLFF
v_gene: TRBV3-1
j_gene: TRBJ1-4
d_gene: .
abundance: many

CDR3nt: TGTGCCAGCAGTTTCAGCGGGGGCACAGATACGCAGTATTTT
CDR3aa: CASSFSGGTDTQYF
v_gene: TRBV28
j_gene: TRBJ2-3
d_gene: TRBD2
abundance: many

CDR3nt: TGCAGTGCTAGAGGAGGGAACGGAAACACCATATATTTT
CDR3aa: CSARGGNGNTIYF
v_gene: TRBV20-1
j_gene: TRBJ1-3
d_gene: .
abundance: many

CDR3nt: TGCGCCAGCAGCTTGGGGCAGGTAGGAGAGTTCTTC
CDR3aa: CASSLGQVGEFF
v_gene: TRBV5-1
j_gene: TRBJ2-1
d_gene: .
abundance: medium-sized

CDR3nt: TGTGCCAGCAGTCGACGGACAGGGGATAGCAATCAGCCCCAGCATTTT
CDR3aa: CASSRRTGDSNQPQHF
v_gene: TRBV6-6
j_gene: TRBJ1-5
d_gene: TRBD1
abundance: medium-sized

CDR3nt: TGTGCCAGCAGTTCTACTATACCATCAACAGGGGGGTTCTTCTATGGCTACACCTTC
CDR3aa: CASSSTIPSTGGFFYGYTF
v_gene: TRBV28
j_gene: TRBJ1-2
d_gene: TRBD1
abundance: many

CDR3nt: TGTGCCAGCTCTCAGAGGGAAGCCACTGAAGCTTTCTTT
CDR3aa: CASSQREATEAFF
v_gene: TRBV18
j_gene: TRBJ1-1
d_gene: .
abundance: many

CDR3nt: TGTGCCAGCAGTTACTCAGAAGGGATCAACGAGCAGTACTTC
CDR3aa: CASSYSEGINEQYF
v_gene: TRBV6-6
j_gene: TRBJ2-7
d_gene: .
abundance: .

CDR3nt: TGCGCCAGCAGTGAAGGGACTAGCGGGGCGCAGTATTTT
CDR3aa: CASSEGTSGAQYF
v_gene: TRBV10-1
j_gene: TRBJ2-3
d_gene: TRBD2
abundance: many

CDR3nt: TGTGCCAGCAGCCAAGATAGACTAGCGGGGACAGATACGCAGTATTTT
CDR3aa: CASSQDRLAGTDTQYF
v_gene: TRBV3-1
j_gene: TRBJ2-3
d_gene: TRBD2
abundance: many

CDR3nt: TGTGCCAGCAGTTTTAGGGGTCCGGGCACTGAAGCTTTCTTT
CDR3aa: CASSFRGPGTEAFF
v_gene: TRBV12-3/TRBV12-4
j_gene: TRBJ1-1
d_gene: .
abundance: many

CDR3nt: TGTGCCATCAGTGACGGGACAGCTCGCAATCAGCCCCAGCATTTT
CDR3aa: CAISDGTARNQPQHF
v_gene: TRBV10-3
j_gene: TRBJ1-5
d_gene: TRBD1
abundance: .

CDR3nt: TGTGCCAGCAGCTTGGCGTCGGGGGGGCTCGGCAATCAGCCCCAGCATTTT
CDR3aa: CASSLASGGLGNQPQHF
v_gene: TRBV5-5
j_gene: TRBJ1-5
d_gene: .
abundance: many

CDR3nt: TGCAGCGTTGAAGAGGGACTAGCGGGTTTCACAGATACGCAGTATTTT
CDR3aa: CSVEEGLAGFTDTQYF
v_gene: TRBV29-1
j_gene: TRBJ2-3
d_gene: TRBD2
abundance: many

CDR3nt: TGTGCCAGCAGCTTTGCACAGGGACCCACAGATACGCAGTATTTT
CDR3aa: CASSFAQGPTDTQYF
v_gene: TRBV7-9
j_gene: TRBJ2-3
d_gene: .
abundance: many

CDR3nt: TGCAGCGTTGGGGAGGGAAGGAGTGAAGCTTTCTTT
CDR3aa: CSVGEGRSEAFF
v_gene: TRBV29-1
j_gene: TRBJ1-1
d_gene: .
abundance: many

CDR3nt: TGTGCCAGCAGTTACTCATGGGTTCAGCCCCAGCATTTT
CDR3aa: CASSYSWVQPQHF
v_gene: TRBV6-2/TRBV6-3
j_gene: TRBJ1-5
d_gene: .
abundance: many

CDR3nt: TGTGCCAGCAGCTCTGAACTGGATTCCAATGAGCAGTTCTTC
CDR3aa: CASSSELDSNEQFF
v_gene: TRBV7-6
j_gene: TRBJ2-1
d_gene: .
abundance: .

CDR3nt: TGTGCCAGCAGCTTGGATAATCAGCCCCAGCATTTT
CDR3aa: CASSLDNQPQHF
v_gene: TRBV5-4
j_gene: TRBJ1-5
d_gene: .
abundance: few

CDR3nt: TGCGCCAGCAGCCAAGAACCAGGGAACTACGAGCAGTACTTC
CDR3aa: CASSQEPGNYEQYF
v_gene: TRBV4-1
j_gene: TRBJ2-7
d_gene: .
abundance: many

CDR3nt: TGTGCCAGCTCACCACCTTCCTTGCGGGAGGTTGGGGAGCAGTACTTC
CDR3aa: CASSPPSLREVGEQYF
v_gene: TRBV18
j_gene: TRBJ2-7
d_gene: TRBD2
abundance: many

CDR3nt: TGTGCCAGCAGCCAAGAGCGGGCCACCTACGAGCAGTACTTC
CDR3aa: CASSQERATYEQYF
v_gene: TRBV4-2
j_gene: TRBJ2-7
d_gene: .
abundance: many

CDR3nt: TGTGCCAGCAGCTTAGTCGCTCAGGTTGCCTACGAGCAGTACTTC
CDR3aa: CASSLVAQVAYEQYF
v_gene: TRBV7-8
j_gene: TRBJ2-7
d_gene: .
abundance: many

CDR3nt: TGTGCCAGCAGTGCTTACACGAACTACTACACCTTC
CDR3aa: CASSAYTNYYTF
v_gene: TRBV6-1
j_gene: TRBJ1-2
d_gene: .
abundance: many

CDR3nt: TGTGCCAGCAGTTACTCAGAGCGGGGATCCTACGAGCAGTACTTC
CDR3aa: CASSYSERGSYEQYF
v_gene: TRBV6-5
j_gene: TRBJ2-7
d_gene: TRBD2
abundance: many

CDR3nt: TGCGCCAGTTCACTCAGGGAGGTCACTGAAGCTTTCTTT
CDR3aa: CASSLREVTEAFF
v_gene: TRBV4-1
j_gene: TRBJ1-1
d_gene: .
abundance: many

CDR3nt: TGTGCCAGTAGTATAAACCCTTCCGACTGGAACACTGAAGCTTTCTTT
CDR3aa: CASSINPSDWNTEAFF
v_gene: TRBV19
j_gene: TRBJ1-1
d_gene: .
abundance: .

CDR3nt: TGCAGCGTTGAAGGCAGGACTCAAGAGACCCAGTACTTC
CDR3aa: CSVEGRTQETQYF
v_gene: TRBV29-1
j_gene: TRBJ2-5
d_gene: .
abundance: .

CDR3nt: TGTGCCAGCAGTATCCAAGGATTTGAAGCTTTCTTT
CDR3aa: CASSIQGFEAFF
v_gene: TRBV28
j_gene: TRBJ1-1
d_gene: .
abundance: many

CDR3nt: TGCAGTGCTTCCCTAGCGGGAGGGCCCAACACCGGGGAGCTGTTTTTT
CDR3aa: CSASLAGGPNTGELFF
v_gene: TRBV20-1
j_gene: TRBJ2-2
d_gene: TRBD2
abundance: many

CDR3nt: TGTGCCAGCAGCTACGTCCCAAGCTCCTACAATGAGCAGTTTTTC
CDR3aa: CASSYVPSSYNEQFF
v_gene: TRBV7-3
j_gene: TRBJ2-1
d_gene: .
abundance: many

CDR3nt: TGTGCCAGCAGCTTAGCCGAGCTACCTGGCGGGGGGTACGAGCAGTACTTC
CDR3aa: CASSLAELPGGGYEQYF
v_gene: TRBV7-9
j_gene: TRBJ2-7
d_gene: TRBD2
abundance: many

CDR3nt: TGCGCCAGCAGTGAAGGAGGGGACGCGGAGCAGTACTTC
CDR3aa: CASSEGGDAEQYF
v_gene: TRBV10-1
j_gene: TRBJ2-7
d_gene: .
abundance: many

CDR3nt: TGTGCCAGCAGTCCCCGGACTAGCGAGAGCTCCTACAATGAGCAGTTCTTC
CDR3aa: CASSPRTSESSYNEQFF
v_gene: TRBV27
j_gene: TRBJ2-1
d_gene: TRBD2
abundance: many

CDR3nt: TGTGCCAGCAGCATTACGGGGTATAGCAATCAGCCCCAGCATTTT
CDR3aa: CASSITGYSNQPQHF
v_gene: TRBV27
j_gene: TRBJ1-5
d_gene: .
abundance: many

CDR3nt: TGTGCCAGCAGTCTCTCCCGGTCCCAGGGGGATACGCAGTATTTT
CDR3aa: CASSLSRSQGDTQYF
v_gene: TRBV27
j_gene: TRBJ2-3
d_gene: .
abundance: medium-sized